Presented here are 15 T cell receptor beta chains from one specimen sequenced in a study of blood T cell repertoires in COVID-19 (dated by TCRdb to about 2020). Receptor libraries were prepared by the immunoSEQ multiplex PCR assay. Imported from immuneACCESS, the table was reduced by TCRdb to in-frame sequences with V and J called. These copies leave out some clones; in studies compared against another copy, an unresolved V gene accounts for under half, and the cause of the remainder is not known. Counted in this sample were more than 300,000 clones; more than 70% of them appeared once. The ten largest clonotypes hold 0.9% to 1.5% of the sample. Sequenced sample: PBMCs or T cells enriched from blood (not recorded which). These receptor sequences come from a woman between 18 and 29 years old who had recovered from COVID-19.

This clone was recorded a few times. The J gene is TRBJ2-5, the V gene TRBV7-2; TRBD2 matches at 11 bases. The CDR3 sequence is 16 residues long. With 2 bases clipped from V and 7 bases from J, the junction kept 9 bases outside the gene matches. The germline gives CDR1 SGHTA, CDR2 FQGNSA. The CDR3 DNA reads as TGTGCCAGCAGCTTACTCGGGACTAGCGGCGGTGGGACCCAGTACTTC. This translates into CASSLLGTSGGGTQYF.

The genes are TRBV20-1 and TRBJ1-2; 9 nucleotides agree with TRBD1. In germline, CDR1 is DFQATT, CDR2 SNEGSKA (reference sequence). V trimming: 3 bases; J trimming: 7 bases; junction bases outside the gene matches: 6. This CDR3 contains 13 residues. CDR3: CSASKQGAAGYTF. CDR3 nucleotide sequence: TGCAGTGCTAGTAAACAGGGGGCCGCTGGCTACACCTTC.

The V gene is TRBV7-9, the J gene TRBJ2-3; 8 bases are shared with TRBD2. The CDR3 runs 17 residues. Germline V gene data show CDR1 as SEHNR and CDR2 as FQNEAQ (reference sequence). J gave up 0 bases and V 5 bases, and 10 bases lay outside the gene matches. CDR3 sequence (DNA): TGTGCCAGCAGCCAAATTAGCGGGGCGGGTAGCACAGATACGCAGTATTTT. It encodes CASSQISGAGSTDTQYF.

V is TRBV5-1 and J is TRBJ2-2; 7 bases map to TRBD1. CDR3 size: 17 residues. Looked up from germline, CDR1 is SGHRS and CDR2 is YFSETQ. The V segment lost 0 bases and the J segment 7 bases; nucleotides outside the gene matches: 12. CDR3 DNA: TGCGCCAGCAGCTTGGCCCGGCAGGGGGTTGGTAGCGGGGAGCTGTTTTTT. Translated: CASSLARQGVGSGELFF.

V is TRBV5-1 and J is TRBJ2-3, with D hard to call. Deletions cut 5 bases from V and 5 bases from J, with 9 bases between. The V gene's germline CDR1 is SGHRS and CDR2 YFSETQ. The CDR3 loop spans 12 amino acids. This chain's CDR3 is CASRPTIDTQYF. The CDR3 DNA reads TGCGCCAGCAGACCGACAATAGATACGCAGTATTTT.

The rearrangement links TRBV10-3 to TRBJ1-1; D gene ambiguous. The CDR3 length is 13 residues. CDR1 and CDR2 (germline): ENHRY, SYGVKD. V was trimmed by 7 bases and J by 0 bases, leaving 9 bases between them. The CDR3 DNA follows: TGTGCCATCACGGCGGGTATGAACACTGAAGCTTTCTTT. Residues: CAITAGMNTEAFF.

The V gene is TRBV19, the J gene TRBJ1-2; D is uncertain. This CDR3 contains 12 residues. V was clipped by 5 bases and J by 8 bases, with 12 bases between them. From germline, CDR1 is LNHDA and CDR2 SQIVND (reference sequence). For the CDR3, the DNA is TGTGCCAGTAGTGTTTCAGCCGGGGGCTACACCTTC. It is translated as CASSVSAGGYTF.

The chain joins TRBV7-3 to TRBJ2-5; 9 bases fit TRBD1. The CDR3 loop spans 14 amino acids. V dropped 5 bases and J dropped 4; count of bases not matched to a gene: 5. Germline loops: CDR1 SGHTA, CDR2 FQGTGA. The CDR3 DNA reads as TGTGCCAGCAGCCCACAGGGGGCGGGAGAGACCCAGTACTTC. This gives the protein CASSPQGAGETQYF.

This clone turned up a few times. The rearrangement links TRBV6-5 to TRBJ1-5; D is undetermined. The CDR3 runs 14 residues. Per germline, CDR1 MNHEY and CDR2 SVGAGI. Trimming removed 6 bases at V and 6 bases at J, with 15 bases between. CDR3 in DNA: TGTGCCAGCAGACCTTTGAGCTGGAGTCAGCCCCAGCATTTT. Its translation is CASRPLSWSQPQHF.

CDR3 residues: CASSQDTGDSGDTQYF. The CDR3, as DNA: TGTGCCAGCAGCCAAGATACAGGGGACAGTGGGGATACGCAGTATTTT. This chain joins TRBV14 and TRBJ2-3; 7 nucleotides agree with TRBD1. There are 16 residues in the CDR3. The trim removed 0 bases at V and 6 bases at J, leaving 9 bases unmatched. Germline V gives CDR1 SGHDN, CDR2 FVKESK.

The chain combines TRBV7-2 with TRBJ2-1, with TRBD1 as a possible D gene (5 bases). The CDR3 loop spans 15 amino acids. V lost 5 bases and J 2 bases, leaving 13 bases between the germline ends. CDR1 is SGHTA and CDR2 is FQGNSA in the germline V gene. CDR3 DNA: TGTGCCAGCAGCCCCTTGGGGCGCGCCTACAATGAGCAGTTCTTC. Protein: CASSPLGRAYNEQFF.

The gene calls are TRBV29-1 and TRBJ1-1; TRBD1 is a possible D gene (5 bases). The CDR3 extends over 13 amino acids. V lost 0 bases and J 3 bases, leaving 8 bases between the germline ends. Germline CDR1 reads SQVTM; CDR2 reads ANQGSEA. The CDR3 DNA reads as TGCAGCGTTGAAGAACAGGTCGACACTGAAGCTTTCTTT. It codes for CSVEEQVDTEAFF.

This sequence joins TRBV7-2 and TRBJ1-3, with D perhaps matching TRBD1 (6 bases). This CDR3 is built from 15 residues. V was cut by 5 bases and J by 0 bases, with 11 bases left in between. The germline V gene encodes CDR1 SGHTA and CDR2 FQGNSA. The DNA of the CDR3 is TGTGCCAGCAGCCTTACAGGGAGCTCTGGAAACACCATATATTTT. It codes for CASSLTGSSGNTIYF.

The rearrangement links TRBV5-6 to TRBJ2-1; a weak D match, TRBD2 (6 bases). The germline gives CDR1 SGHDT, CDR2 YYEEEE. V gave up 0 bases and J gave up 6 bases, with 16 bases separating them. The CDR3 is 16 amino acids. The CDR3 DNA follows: TGTGCCAGCAGCTTGGCGTTGACTAGTGGCTCCAATGAGCAGTTCTTC. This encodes CASSLALTSGSNEQFF.

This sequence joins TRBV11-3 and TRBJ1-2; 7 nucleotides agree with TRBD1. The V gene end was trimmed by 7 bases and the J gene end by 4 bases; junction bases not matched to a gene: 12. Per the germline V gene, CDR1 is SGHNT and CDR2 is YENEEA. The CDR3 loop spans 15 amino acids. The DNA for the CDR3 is TGTGCCAGCAATACGATAGACAGGGCTTTCTATGGCTACACCTTC. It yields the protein CASNTIDRAFYGYTF.